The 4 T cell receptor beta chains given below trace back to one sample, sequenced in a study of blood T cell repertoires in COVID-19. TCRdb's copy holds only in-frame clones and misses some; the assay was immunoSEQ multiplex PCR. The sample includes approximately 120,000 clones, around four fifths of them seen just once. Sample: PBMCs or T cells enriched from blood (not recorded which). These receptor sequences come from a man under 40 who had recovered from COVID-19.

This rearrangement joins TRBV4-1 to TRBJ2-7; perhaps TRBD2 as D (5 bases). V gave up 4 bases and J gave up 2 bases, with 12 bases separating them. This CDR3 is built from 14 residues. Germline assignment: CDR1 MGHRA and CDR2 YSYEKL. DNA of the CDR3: TGCGCCAGCAGCCCCCCTCGGGGAGCCTACGAGCAGTACTTC. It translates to CASSPPRGAYEQYF.

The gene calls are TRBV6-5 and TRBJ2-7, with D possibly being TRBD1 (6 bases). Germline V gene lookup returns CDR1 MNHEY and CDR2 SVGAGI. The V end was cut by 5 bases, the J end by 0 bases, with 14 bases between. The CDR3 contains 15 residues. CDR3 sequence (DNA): TGTGCCAGCAGTATGGGGGCGATGAGCTCCTACGAGCAGTACTTC. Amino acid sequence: CASSMGAMSSYEQYF.

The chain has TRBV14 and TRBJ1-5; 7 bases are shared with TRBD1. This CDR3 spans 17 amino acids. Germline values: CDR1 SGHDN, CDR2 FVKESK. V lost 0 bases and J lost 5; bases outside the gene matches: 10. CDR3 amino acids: CASSQDVETGKHQPQHF. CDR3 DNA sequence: TGTGCCAGCAGCCAAGATGTCGAGACAGGGAAACATCAGCCCCAGCATTTT.

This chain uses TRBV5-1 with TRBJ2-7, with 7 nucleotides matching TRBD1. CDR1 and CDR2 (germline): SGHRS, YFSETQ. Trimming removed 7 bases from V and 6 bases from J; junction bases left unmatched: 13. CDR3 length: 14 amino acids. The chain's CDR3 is CASGVTDRMSEQYF. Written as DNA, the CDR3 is TGCGCCAGCGGTGTCACGGACAGGATGAGCGAGCAGTACTTC.